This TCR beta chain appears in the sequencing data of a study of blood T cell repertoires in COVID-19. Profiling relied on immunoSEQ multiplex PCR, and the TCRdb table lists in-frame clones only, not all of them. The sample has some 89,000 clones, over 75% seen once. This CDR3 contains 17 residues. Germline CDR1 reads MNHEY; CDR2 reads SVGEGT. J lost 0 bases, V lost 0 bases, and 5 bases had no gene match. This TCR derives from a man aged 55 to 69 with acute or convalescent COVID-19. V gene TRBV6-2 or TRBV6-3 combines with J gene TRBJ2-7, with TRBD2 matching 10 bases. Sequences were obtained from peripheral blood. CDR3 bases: TGTGCCAGCAGTTACTCCGGACTAGCGGAGCTCTCCTACGAGCAGTACTTC. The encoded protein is CASSYSGLAELSYEQYF.